This entry lists 9 T cell receptor beta chains sequenced from one sample in a study of blood T cell dynamics during melanoma immunotherapy. Assay: immunoSEQ multiplex PCR; the TCRdb copy retains only in-frame clones and omits some. The sample consists of 7,500 to 10,000 clones, 70% to 90% of them appearing once. The time point here: week 3, after first cycle of checkpoint inhibitor. The starting material was blood, obtained from a patient treated with checkpoint blockade. The receptors come from a human donor with melanoma.

In DNA form, the CDR3 reads TGTGCCAGTAGTATAGATCTTTGGAGACTGGCTGAAGCTTTCTTT. Protein sequence: CASSIDLWRLAEAFF. The chain links TRBV19 to TRBJ1-1; no firm D call. This CDR3 region has 15 residues. V gave up 0 bases and J gave up 6 bases, with 14 bases separating them. Germline V CDR1 and CDR2: LNHDA, SQIVND (reference sequence).

This sequence joins TRBV7-2 and TRBJ2-1; D not certain. Trimming cost V 3 bases and J 4 bases, with 7 bases left between them. The germline V gene encodes CDR1 SGHTA and CDR2 FQGNSA. The CDR3 runs to 13 residues. The CDR3: CASSFDGYNEQFF. The CDR3 coding sequence is TGTGCCAGCAGCTTCGACGGATACAATGAGCAGTTCTTC.

In its sample, this clone was seen once. The V gene is TRBV12-5, the J gene TRBJ1-1; no reliable D call. V shed 7 bases and J shed 5 bases, with 17 bases lying between them. CDR3 size: 14 residues. Germline lookup yields CDR1 LGHNT and CDR2 FRNRAP. CDR3 protein: CASAAWDMVTEAFF. As DNA, the CDR3 is TGTGCTAGTGCCGCATGGGATATGGTAACTGAAGCTTTCTTT.

This clone occurred a few times. CDR3 in DNA: TGTGCCAGCAGTCGGGCGGTTGAGCAGTTCTTC. Its translation is CASSRAVEQFF. The chain carries TRBV6-1 and TRBJ2-1; D is uncertain. Trimming took 5 bases from V and 9 from J, leaving 8 bases between them. This CDR3 is built from 11 residues. Germline CDR1 MNHNS, CDR2 SASEGT.

The chain uses TRBV6-5 and TRBJ2-7; TRBD2 matches 8 bases. Germline-derived CDR1 and CDR2 are MNHEY and SVGAGI. The CDR3 covers 15 residues. With V trimmed by 0 bases and J by 4 bases, 5 bases remained unmatched. The CDR3 DNA follows: TGTGCCAGCAGTTACTCGGCTAGCGGGCCATACGAGCAGTACTTC. The encoded protein is CASSYSASGPYEQYF.

The gene calls are TRBV15 and TRBJ2-7; D remains unclear. This CDR3 has 13 amino acids. Germline-derived CDR1 and CDR2 are LNHNV and YYDKDF (reference sequence). Trimming removed 0 bases at V and 7 bases at J, with 10 bases between. The CDR3 region is CATSRDGSGEQYF. CDR3 DNA sequence: TGTGCCACCAGCAGAGATGGGTCGGGTGAGCAGTACTTC.

This clone was seen just once. The chain joins TRBV4-1 to TRBJ1-6; D is unresolved. CDR3 size: 16 residues. Trimming stripped 3 bases from V and 0 bases from J, with 9 bases between. CDR1 is MGHRA, CDR2 YSYEKL, per germline. CDR3 protein: CASSHIHSSYNSPLHF. The CDR3 DNA reads as TGCGCCAGCAGCCATATCCACAGCTCCTATAATTCACCCCTCCACTTT.

The chain has TRBV5-1 and TRBJ2-3; 14 nucleotides match TRBD2. CDR1 and CDR2 (germline): SGHRS, YFSETQ. The CDR3 is 14 residues long. V lost 7 bases to trimming and J lost 6 bases; unmatched junction nucleotides: 4. CDR3 residues: CASGTSGSGDTQYF. In DNA form, the CDR3 reads TGCGCCAGCGGGACTAGCGGGAGTGGGGATACGCAGTATTTT.

The chain carries TRBV4-1 and TRBJ2-5; TRBD1 matches at 10 bases. The CDR3 sequence is 15 residues long. Germline lookup yields CDR1 MGHRA and CDR2 YSYEKL. Trimming removed 5 bases from V and 4 bases from J; junction bases left unmatched: 7. CDR3 DNA sequence: TGCGCCAGCAGCGCGACAGGGGGCGCGTCAGAGACCCAGTACTTC. Translated: CASSATGGASETQYF.